What follows describes a single T cell receptor beta chain. What it recognizes is unknown. The source of the sample is a study of cytomegalovirus exposure and HLA in healthy donors. Study-level findings and limits: In a later analysis, several top co-occurrence clusters appeared linked to parvovirus B19, influenza, CMV and Epstein-Barr virus.

Donors were nominally healthy when sampled, though unrecorded immune exposures were likely. The V gene lost 6 bases and the J gene lost 1 base, with 15 bases spanning the gap. The CDR3 is 15 amino acids. Germline values: CDR1 ENHRY, CDR2 SYGVKD. PCR amplification relied on 60 Vbeta primers (plus 13 Jbeta primers). Profiling relied on immunoSEQ multiplex PCR, and the TCRdb table lists in-frame clones only, not all of them. This table has approximately 170,000 clones, approximately 71% appearing once. This TCR came from a man aged 45-65 years in good health and CMV-seronegative. This chain uses TRBV10-3 with TRBJ1-1; D perhaps matches TRBD1 (5 bases). Material for sequencing was PBMCs. The DNA of the CDR3 is TGTGCCATCAGGGGCGGGGACGGAACGAACACTGAAGCTTTCTTT. Residues: CAIRGGDGTNTEAFF.